This record looks at one TCR beta chain sequence and its context. The sample originates from a study of shared clonotypes between healthy human individuals. Methods used by the authors: ImmunoSEQ supplied junction-only sequences lacking quality scores, so filtering was different. Only in-frame clones appear in the TCRdb table, and some are missing; sequencing was by immunoSEQ multiplex PCR. From that table come the V and J calls and clone size; the DNA was used to work out D and trimming. The table records some 490,000 clones, 70% to 85% of them present only once. The sample consisted of PBMCs. This TCR was recovered from a woman between 40 and 55 years old in good health. Some clones in this sample may be carry-over from other donors' samples.

The CDR3 loop reads CASSPGQYSGNTIYF. In DNA, the CDR3 is TGTGCCAGCAGCCCTGGGCAGTACTCTGGAAACACCATATATTTT. The chain uses TRBV13 and TRBJ1-3; no clear D gene. The V end lost 5 bases, the J end lost 0 bases, and 11 bases lay between the germline ends. The CDR3 is made up of 15 amino acids. Germline CDR1 is PRHDT and CDR2 is FYEKMQ (reference sequence). Full variable domain (missing parts from reference TRBV13 and TRBJ1-3): AAGVIQSPRHLIKEKRETATLKCYPIPRHDTVYWYQQGPGQDPQFLISFYEKMQSDKGSIPDRFSAQQFSDYHSELNMSSLELGDSALYFCASSPGQYSGNTIYFGEGSWLTVV.